Listed below are T cell receptor beta chains from one sample, sequenced in a study of CD8 T cells in ankylosing spondylitis. One entry per CDR3 protein, called by TCRdb with MiXCR from the 5' RACE reads. The repertoire has around 340,000 distinct CDR3 sequences, roughly 20% of them found once; the top ten carry around 13%. Sequencing was carried out using blood, either unsorted or a sorted T cell fraction (not recorded which). These TCRs come from a male donor with ankylosing spondylitis or in good health (not recorded which). Both conserved end residues are part of each CDR3. A D gene is named only where the DNA matches it firmly. Only part of the rows carry a size: once, few, many, or a class if the clone is expanded.

V: TRBV9; size: .; J: TRBJ2-2; D: .; DNA: TGTGCCAGCAGCGTAGGGGGCAGGGCAAACACCGGGGAGCTGTTTTTT; CDR3: CASSVGGRANTGELFF
V: TRBV6-5; size: .; J: TRBJ2-2; D: TRBD1; DNA: TGTGCCAGCAGTTACACGGACAGGGTCAAAGTCGGGGAGCTGTTTTTT; CDR3: CASSYTDRVKVGELFF
V: TRBV12-3/TRBV12-4; size: many; J: TRBJ2-7; D: .; DNA: TGTGCCAGCAGTTTAGGTGCCGGGTACGAGCAGTACTTC; CDR3: CASSLGAGYEQYF
V: TRBV29-1; size: .; J: TRBJ2-3; D: .; DNA: TGCAGCGTTGTTCCCACAGGGTACACAGATACGCAGTATTTT; CDR3: CSVVPTGYTDTQYF
V: TRBV12-3/TRBV12-4; size: .; J: TRBJ2-2; D: .; DNA: TGTGCCAGCAGACCCCAGGGGCCCCCGAACACCGGGGAGCTGTTTTTT; CDR3: CASRPQGPPNTGELFF
V: TRBV13; size: .; J: TRBJ2-5; D: .; DNA: TGTGCCAGCAGCCCTGGGGGGGCCCAAGAGACCCAGTACTTC; CDR3: CASSPGGAQETQYF
V: TRBV20-1; size: few; J: TRBJ2-5; D: TRBD2; DNA: TGCAGTGCTAGGGCCTCTAGCGGGACTACCCAAGAGACCCAGTACTTC; CDR3: CSARASSGTTQETQYF
V: TRBV27; size: .; J: TRBJ2-7; D: .; DNA: TGTGCCAGCAGTAACGGACCCACCTACGAGCAGTACTTC; CDR3: CASSNGPTYEQYF
V: TRBV20-1; size: .; J: TRBJ2-7; D: TRBD1; DNA: TGCAGTGCCAGGGACGGGGACAGGGGGGCCTACGAGCAGTACTTC; CDR3: CSARDGDRGAYEQYF
V: TRBV29-1; size: .; J: TRBJ2-1; D: .; DNA: TGCAGCGCGAGCAGGAAAGATGAGCAGTTCTTC; CDR3: CSASRKDEQFF
V: TRBV4-1; size: few; J: TRBJ2-7; D: TRBD1; DNA: TGCGCCAGCAGCCAACGGGACAGGGGTTTATACGAGCAGTACTTC; CDR3: CASSQRDRGLYEQYF
V: TRBV15; size: .; J: TRBJ2-6; D: TRBD2; DNA: TGTGCCACCACCCCTTTGACACGGGGGGTCTCTGGGGCCAACGTCCTGACTTTC; CDR3: CATTPLTRGVSGANVLTF
V: TRBV30; size: .; J: TRBJ2-7; D: TRBD2; DNA: TGTGCCTGGAGTGCCCCCGGAGGTGGGGGGGCCTACGAGCAGTACTTC; CDR3: CAWSAPGGGGAYEQYF
V: TRBV12-3/TRBV12-4; size: .; J: TRBJ1-2; D: .; DNA: TGTGCCAGCAGCCATATGTCAGGGTTCAATGGCTACACCTTC; CDR3: CASSHMSGFNGYTF
V: TRBV20-1; size: many; J: TRBJ2-5; D: TRBD2; DNA: TGCAGTGCGGAGGATTCGGGACTAGCAGAGAGGACCCAGTACTTC; CDR3: CSAEDSGLAERTQYF
V: TRBV20-1; size: .; J: TRBJ2-3; D: .; DNA: TGCAGTGCTATCCCCTGGGGGGGCCGGTCAGATACGCAGTATTTT; CDR3: CSAIPWGGRSDTQYF
V: TRBV2; size: .; J: TRBJ2-3; D: .; DNA: TGTGCCAGCTTGACCACTAGCACAGATACGCAGTATTTT; CDR3: CASLTTSTDTQYF
V: TRBV24-1; size: few; J: TRBJ2-1; D: TRBD1; DNA: TGTGCCACCAGTGATTTGAGGGGACAGGGCAATGAGCAGTTCTTC; CDR3: CATSDLRGQGNEQFF
V: TRBV29-1; size: .; J: TRBJ1-2; D: .; DNA: TGCAGCGTTGATGGTAGCTATGGCTACACCTTC; CDR3: CSVDGSYGYTF
V: TRBV30; size: few; J: TRBJ2-3; D: .; DNA: TGTGCCTGGGACCACGGGACTTTAGGGGCAGATACGCAGTATTTT; CDR3: CAWDHGTLGADTQYF
V: TRBV20-1; size: few; J: TRBJ2-3; D: .; DNA: TGCAGTGCTAGAAAACGGCGGGGCTCCAGCACAGATACGCAGTATTTT; CDR3: CSARKRRGSSTDTQYF
V: TRBV6-5; size: .; J: TRBJ1-5; D: TRBD1; DNA: TGTGCCAGCAGTTACTCCGGGACAGGGACGGCCCAGCATTTT; CDR3: CASSYSGTGTAQHF
V: TRBV25-1; size: few; J: TRBJ1-6; D: .; DNA: TGTGCCAGCGGAGTGGGAGGGGGTAATTCACCCCTCCACTTT; CDR3: CASGVGGGNSPLHF
V: TRBV29-1; size: few; J: TRBJ2-3; D: TRBD1; DNA: TGCAGCGTCTACTCGACAGGGATCAGGGTAAACACAGATACGCAGTATTTT; CDR3: CSVYSTGIRVNTDTQYF
V: TRBV12-3/TRBV12-4; size: few; J: TRBJ2-3; D: TRBD1; DNA: TGTGCCAGCAGCAGGGGGCTTAGCACAGATACGCAGTATTTT; CDR3: CASSRGLSTDTQYF
V: TRBV4-1; size: .; J: TRBJ2-2; D: .; DNA: TGCGCCAGCAGCCTGCTCCTAAGGGACACCGGGGAGCTGTTTTTT; CDR3: CASSLLLRDTGELFF
V: TRBV27; size: few; J: TRBJ2-1; D: TRBD2; DNA: TGTGCCAGCAGTTCCCGGACTAGCTCCTACAATGAGCAGTTCTTC; CDR3: CASSSRTSSYNEQFF
V: TRBV7-9; size: few; J: TRBJ2-3; D: .; DNA: TGTGCCAGCAGCTCGCAGGGAGTCACAGATACGCAGTATTTT; CDR3: CASSSQGVTDTQYF
V: TRBV5-1; size: .; J: TRBJ2-1; D: .; DNA: TGCGCCAGCAGCTTGGATGGCGCCTTCAACAATGAGCAGTTCTTC; CDR3: CASSLDGAFNNEQFF
V: TRBV6-1; size: .; J: TRBJ2-6; D: .; DNA: TGTGCCAGCACCCCCACAGCTGGGGCCAACGTCCTGACTTTC; CDR3: CASTPTAGANVLTF
V: TRBV29-1; size: many; J: TRBJ2-1; D: .; DNA: TGCAGCCCGCGGTGGGGACGTGAGCAGTTCTTC; CDR3: CSPRWGREQFF
V: TRBV4-1; size: .; J: TRBJ1-1; D: .; DNA: TGCGCCAGCAGCCAAGCCCAGGGGACGGGAGAAGGGGAAGCTTTCTTT; CDR3: CASSQAQGTGEGEAFF
V: TRBV28; size: few; J: TRBJ2-3; D: TRBD1; DNA: TGTGCCATTAGACAGGGGTGGACAGATACGCAGTATTTT; CDR3: CAIRQGWTDTQYF
V: TRBV12-3/TRBV12-4; size: few; J: TRBJ1-6; D: .; DNA: TGTGCCAGCAGCCGGGGGTCCTATAATTCACCCCTCCACTTT; CDR3: CASSRGSYNSPLHF
V: TRBV5-1; size: .; J: TRBJ2-1; D: .; DNA: TGCGCCAGCAGCTTGGTGGGAGGAGTGGTCTCCTACAATGAGCAGTTCTTC; CDR3: CASSLVGGVVSYNEQFF
V: TRBV2; size: .; J: TRBJ2-1; D: TRBD2; DNA: TGTGCCAGCAGGCCCCTCGCGGGGGGGCTCGATGAGCAGTTCTTC; CDR3: CASRPLAGGLDEQFF
V: TRBV5-4; size: few; J: TRBJ2-2; D: .; DNA: TGTGCCAGCAGATCCCACCAGGGCACCGGGGAGCTGTTTTTT; CDR3: CASRSHQGTGELFF
V: TRBV20-1; size: many; J: TRBJ2-7; D: .; DNA: TGCAGTGCTAGAGGGGCTGCTTCCTACGAGCAGTACTTC; CDR3: CSARGAASYEQYF
V: TRBV10-1; size: .; J: TRBJ2-5; D: .; DNA: TGCGCCAGCAGGGACGACCGGGGTAGGGACTTC; CDR3: CASRDDRGRDF
V: TRBV5-5; size: .; J: TRBJ2-1; D: .; DNA: TGTGCCAGCAGCGCCGGCCTCTCAAGGGGCAATGAGCAGTTCTTC; CDR3: CASSAGLSRGNEQFF
V: TRBV13; size: .; J: TRBJ1-5; D: .; DNA: TGTGCCAGCAGCTTAGGCGGGGAGGGCGATCAGCCCCAGCATTTT; CDR3: CASSLGGEGDQPQHF
V: TRBV7-6; size: .; J: TRBJ2-7; D: .; DNA: TGTGCCAGCAGCTTAGCGACCTCGGGGACAACCCACGGCGAGCAGTACTTC; CDR3: CASSLATSGTTHGEQYF
V: TRBV7-6; size: few; J: TRBJ2-3; D: .; DNA: TGTGCCAGCAGCCGCCCTCCAGGGGATAAAGATACGCAGTATTTT; CDR3: CASSRPPGDKDTQYF
V: TRBV28; size: few; J: TRBJ2-1; D: .; DNA: TGTGCCAGCAGTTCCCCGGGACTGGGAGACAATGAGCAGTTCTTC; CDR3: CASSSPGLGDNEQFF
V: TRBV12-3/TRBV12-4; size: few; J: TRBJ2-1; D: TRBD1; DNA: TGTGCCAGCAGTTTTGACGGACAGGGATACAATGAGCAGTTCTTC; CDR3: CASSFDGQGYNEQFF
V: TRBV12-3/TRBV12-4; size: .; J: TRBJ2-7; D: .; DNA: TGTGCCAGCAGTTTGTTTTCAGGTTCCTACGAGCAGTACTTC; CDR3: CASSLFSGSYEQYF
V: TRBV6-5; size: .; J: TRBJ1-6; D: .; DNA: TGTGCCAGCAGTTACGAAGGGGCCTATAATTCACCCCCCCACTTT; CDR3: CASSYEGAYNSPPHF
V: TRBV20-1; size: .; J: TRBJ2-3; D: TRBD1; DNA: TGCAGTGCTAGAGATAGTGAGACAGGGGTAGTAGCGGATACGCAGTATTTT; CDR3: CSARDSETGVVADTQYF
V: TRBV25-1; size: few; J: TRBJ2-7; D: .; DNA: TGTGCCAGCAGTGGTACAGGGCGGTCCTACGAGCAGTACTTC; CDR3: CASSGTGRSYEQYF
V: TRBV6-1; size: many; J: TRBJ1-2; D: TRBD1; DNA: TGTGCCAGCAATAGACAGGGGGGTAACTATGGCTACACCTTC; CDR3: CASNRQGGNYGYTF
V: TRBV27; size: few; J: TRBJ2-4; D: .; DNA: TGTGCCAGCAGCCCGATTGGGGGGGCGGACATTCAGTACTTC; CDR3: CASSPIGGADIQYF
V: TRBV20-1; size: .; J: TRBJ2-5; D: TRBD1; DNA: TGCAGTGCTAGAGATGGTCTGCAGGGGGCTGGGAAAGAGACCCAGTACTTC; CDR3: CSARDGLQGAGKETQYF
V: TRBV5-5; size: few; J: TRBJ2-3; D: TRBD2; DNA: TGTGCCAGCAGCCCTGGACTAGCAATCACAGATACGCAGTATTTT; CDR3: CASSPGLAITDTQYF
V: TRBV30; size: .; J: TRBJ2-1; D: TRBD2; DNA: TGTGCCTGGAGTGCGGGACTAGCGGGGGGATTTAGCTCCTACAATGAGCAGTTCTTC; CDR3: CAWSAGLAGGFSSYNEQFF
V: TRBV27; size: many; J: TRBJ2-2; D: .; DNA: TGTGCCAGCAGTTTCTCCACCGGGGAGCTGTTTTTT; CDR3: CASSFSTGELFF
V: TRBV20-1; size: few; J: TRBJ1-1; D: TRBD1; DNA: TGCAGTGCTCCGGGGGGACAGGGAGGGAGGAACACTGAAGCTTTCTTT; CDR3: CSAPGGQGGRNTEAFF
V: TRBV5-6; size: .; J: TRBJ2-5; D: .; DNA: TGTGCCAGCAGCTTGTCTGGGCTGCCAGGGGAGACCCAGTACTTC; CDR3: CASSLSGLPGETQYF